This T cell receptor beta chain comes out of a study of vaccination and CD4 T cells after COVID-19. As for the study in general: Median time from COVID diagnosis to post-COVID sampling was approximately 3.5 months (35 to 161). General study findings and limits: For SARS-CoV-2-reactive clonotypes, the median went from about 20 to 38, a nonsignificant increase.

The germline CDR1 and CDR2 sequences are SGHNT and YYREEE (reference sequence). V shed 4 bases and J 8 bases; nucleotides not matched to a gene: 11. The CDR3 is 14 amino acids. There are a few counts of this clonotype. What it binds is unknown. Sequencing of cultured CD4+ T cell DNA used the Oncomine TCR Beta short-read assay. It was cultured CD4+ T cells from which genomic DNA was extracted. MiXCR, run by TCRdb on the PCR reads, gives a single entry per CDR3 protein. The sample shows thousands of distinct CDR3 sequences, just under 55% of them seen only once. The treatment was: approximately 9-day PBMC culture with coronavirus spike peptide pools or control peptides (ViraFEST assay). The medium had half its volume replaced with fresh IL-2 medium on days 3 and 7.

Sequencing was done on a sample of CD4+ T cells from blood, cultured in vitro. This chain joins TRBV5-4 and TRBJ1-2; TRBD1 matches 7 bases. The sequence derives from a human donor who had recovered from COVID-19. The CDR3 here is CASSQLQGIGGYTF. DNA for the CDR3: TGTGCCAGCAGCCAACTACAGGGGATCGGAGGCTACACCTTC. Using reference TRBV5-4 and TRBJ1-2 for the parts outside the CDR3, the full variable domain is ETGVTQSPTHLIKTRGQQVTLRCSSQSGHNTVSWYQQALGQGPQFIFQYYREEENGRGNFPPRFSGLQFPNYSSELNVNALELDDSALYLCASSQLQGIGGYTFGSGTRLTVV.